A selection of T cell receptor beta chains follows, all from one sample in a study of Ad26.COV2.S vaccination and SARS-CoV-2 variants. Generated by immunoSEQ multiplex PCR, the TCRdb table keeps only in-frame clones and is missing some. The sample shows approximately 280,000 clones, around 87% of them seen only once. The specimen comprised peripheral blood, sampled in a trial of Ad26.COV2.S vaccine versus placebo. Every receptor here comes from a person aged 18-65 years who received the Ad26.COV2.S COVID-19 vaccine or a placebo. Each CDR3 is given with its conserved first and last residue. A clone size is listed for some rows: how often the clone was seen (once, few, many), or a class if it is expanded.

j_call clone_size v_call cdr3_aa
TRBJ2-7 NA TRBV10-3 CAISFGQRHSYEQYF
TRBJ1-1 NA TRBV19 CASSANRDTEAFF
TRBJ1-1 once TRBV4-2 CASSQPGRKNTEAFF
TRBJ2-7 NA TRBV7-2 CASSYRDSLSYEQYF
TRBJ2-2 once TRBV5-6 CASSLQGAANTGELFF
TRBJ2-5 NA TRBV11-2 CASSLMTEQETQYF
TRBJ1-2 NA TRBV12-2 CASRSGPTRGGYTF
TRBJ1-2 once TRBV5-5 CASSFKESEPSNYGYTF
TRBJ2-1 large TRBV27 CASSRSYNEQFF
TRBJ2-7 NA TRBV5-6 CASSLAGEQYF
TRBJ2-7 NA TRBV5-6 CASRDTSGRAGYEQYF
TRBJ1-4 NA TRBV2 CASRRQGAEKLFF
TRBJ2-5 NA TRBV28 CASSTHPGSKGETQYF
TRBJ2-7 NA TRBV27 CASSPARREGPYEQYF
TRBJ1-2 NA TRBV5-1 CASSTPPQGGYTF
TRBJ2-7 NA TRBV7-9 CASSLAGAYEQYF
TRBJ2-1 once TRBV5-1 CASSLGGTSSSYNEQFF
TRBJ2-7 NA TRBV7-6 CASSLGAGVSYEQYF
TRBJ2-1 NA TRBV20-1 CSAQIRDEQFF
TRBJ1-1 few TRBV7-8 CASSQFPGQGFGTEAFF
TRBJ2-5 NA TRBV25-1 CASSEYRLAGVKETQYF
TRBJ1-6 NA TRBV4-3 CASSQDPGTKGSPLHF
TRBJ2-7 once TRBV3-1/TRBV3-2 CASTSSGRGVYEQYF
TRBJ1-5 few TRBV7-2 CASSWGQGVGNQPQHF
TRBJ1-5 NA TRBV6-6 CASSLPWQGAYSNQPQHF
TRBJ2-1 NA TRBV7-2 CASSPRLAGYNEQFF
TRBJ1-3 NA TRBV5-8 CASRVEHLGNTIYF
TRBJ2-4 once TRBV2 CASRGFRNEQNIQYF
TRBJ1-5 NA TRBV2 CASTQASSDQPQHF
TRBJ1-3 once TRBV18 CASSPSEGASGNTIYF
TRBJ1-5 NA TRBV2 CASSGDTLNQPQHF
TRBJ1-6 once TRBV2 CASSEGTANSYNSPLHF
TRBJ1-1 NA TRBV6-5 CASSLWGGAGSEAFF
TRBJ1-1 NA TRBV3-1/TRBV3-2 CASSQVRGAGDTEAFF
TRBJ2-7 NA TRBV19 CASSHRDTNYEQYF
TRBJ2-2 NA TRBV9 CASRGNTNTGELFF
TRBJ1-1 few TRBV5-8 CASSFGVDSPGGTEAFF
TRBJ2-5 NA TRBV2 CASTPAERQETQYF
TRBJ2-1 NA TRBV18 CASSPPGLAGGVYNEQFF
TRBJ2-3 few TRBV6-4 CASSERGTHTDTQYF
TRBJ2-7 NA TRBV6-1 CASSEQTRGYWEQYF
TRBJ2-1 NA TRBV19 CASKGLTGKSLIGLREQFF
TRBJ1-5 NA TRBV12-5 CASGLPGQGANQPQHF
TRBJ1-5 NA TRBV7-2 CASSLLGRNQPQHF
TRBJ1-2 NA TRBV6-5 CASSYTAGSRYGYTF
TRBJ2-1 few TRBV15 CATSRTGTGVIEQFF
TRBJ1-4 NA TRBV12-3/TRBV12-4 CASSLREKLFF